The 17 T cell receptor beta chains listed next were all sequenced from one sample in a study of tumor-infiltrating lymphocytes in primary liver carcinoma. A constant-region primer primed TCR beta cDNA synthesis from about 550 ng of total RNA. Construction of TCR beta libraries relied on three successive nested multiplex PCR rounds employing slightly modified ARM-PCR. Investigators reported that the first two PCR rounds, at 9 to 11 cycles each, used TRBV1-TRBV30 forward primers with a C-beta reverse primer. TCRdb re-called the multiplex PCR reads through MiXCR, storing one row per CDR3 protein. The table lists around 330,000 distinct CDR3 sequences, less than 75% of them singletons, with roughly 8.9% in the top ten. Blood RNA originated from unsorted whole blood, with germline DNA additionally extracted. The sequencing input was peripheral blood. The receptors stem from a man in his forties with primary liver carcinoma and hepatitis B virus infection.

Comments on this clonotype: A single base separates this from a much larger clone, so it may be a read error. The genes are TRBV28 and TRBJ2-2, with D possibly TRBD2 on 5 matching bases. CDR3 length: 12 residues. With 7 bases removed from V and 6 bases from J, the gap between germline ends came to 9 bases. Germline CDR1 and CDR2: MDHEN and SYDVKM. CDR3 sequence reads: CASNRGPGELFF. The DNA for the CDR3 is TGTGCCAGCAATCGAGGGCCCGGGGAGCTGTTTTTT. Full variable domain (rest looked up from reference TRBV28 and TRBJ2-2): DVKVTQSSRYLVKRTGEKVFLECVQDMDHENMFWYRQDPGLGLRLIYFSYDVKMKEKGDIPEGYSVSREKKERFSLILESASTNQTSMYLCASNRGPGELFFGEGSRLTVL.

This clonotype has only a few counts. The genes are TRBV5-5 and TRBJ2-7; no clear D gene. Trimming took off 4 bases at V and 1 base at J, with 12 bases between the two ends. The CDR3 runs 14 residues. CDR1 and CDR2 from the germline V gene are SGHKS and YYEKEE (reference sequence). The CDR3 DNA reads as TGTGCCAGCAGCCTACGGACCGTTTCCTACGAGCAGTACTTC. Translation gives CASSLRTVSYEQYF.

In regard to this clonotype: With a much larger clone just one base away, this may be a read error. The chain combines TRBV6-1 with TRBJ2-1; unclear D gene. The length of the CDR3 is 11 residues. Deletions cut 6 bases from V and 7 bases from J, with 7 bases between. Germline CDR1 reads MNHNS; CDR2 reads SASEGT. CDR3 coding DNA: TGTGCCAGCAGCAAGACTAATGAGCAGTTCTTC. Translating gives CASSKTNEQFF.

Remarks on this clonotype: This may arise from a read error, as a much more abundant clone is one base away. The chain joins TRBV6-2 or TRBV6-3 to TRBJ2-2, with D perhaps matching TRBD2 (6 bases). CDR1 is MNHEY, CDR2 SVGEGT, per germline. CDR3 length equals 14 residues. In DNA, the CDR3 is TGTGCCAGCAAGGGACTTTCGAACACCGAGGAGCTGTTTTTT. This gives the protein CASKGLSNTEELFF.

As to this clonotype: A read error may explain this, as a much larger clone is one base away. Since no conserved phenylalanine or tryptophan closes the CDR3, a read error is the likely cause. The V and J genes are TRBV6-1 and TRBJ1-4, with D perhaps TRBD1 (5 bases). CDR1 is MNHNS and CDR2 is SASEGT in the germline V gene. The V and J ends lost 6 bases and 4 bases respectively, with 12 bases between them. The length of the CDR3 is 14 residues. The chain's CDR3 is CASSRDGLNEKLFY. The CDR3 region has the DNA TGTGCCAGCAGCCGGGACGGCCTTAATGAAAAACTGTTTTAT.

The CDR3 loop reads CASSKGHGATDTQYF. The CDR3 DNA follows: TGTGCCAGCAGCAAGGGACACGGGGCAACAGATACGCAGTATTTT. The V gene is TRBV5-4, the J gene TRBJ2-3, with TRBD1 as a possible D gene (6 bases). CDR3 size: 15 residues. Germline V gene data show CDR1 as SGHNT and CDR2 as YYREEE (reference sequence). Between the trimmed V and J ends, which lost 4 bases and 3 bases, there was a span of 15 bases. Supplemented by reference TRBV5-4 and TRBJ2-3, the full variable domain reads ETGVTQSPTHLIKTRGQQVTLRCSSQSGHNTVSWYQQALGQGPQFIFQYYREEENGRGNFPPRFSGLQFPNYSSELNVNALELDDSALYLCASSKGHGATDTQYFGPGTRLTVL.

Points on this clonotype: A single base separates this from a much larger clone, so it may be a read error. The rearrangement joins TRBV10-3 to TRBJ2-5; possible D gene TRBD2, 6 bases. Trimming cost V 6 bases and J 3 bases, with 17 bases left between them. The CDR3 contains 15 residues. Germline V gene data show CDR1 as ENHRY and CDR2 as SYGVKD. Here the CDR3 reads CAISQDGTCEETQYF. The CDR3 DNA reads as TGTGCCATCAGCCAAGATGGGACTTGCGAAGAGACCCAGTACTTC.

This clonotype has at least ten counts. V usage is TRBV6-6 and J usage is TRBJ1-2; D call uncertain. CDR1 and CDR2 (germline): MNHNY, SVGAGI (reference sequence). V was pared by 7 bases and J by 8 bases, with 17 bases between. The CDR3 has 13 residues. DNA for the CDR3: TGTGCCAGCACCACTCCCGGGGTCCAGGGCTACACCTTC. Translating it yields CASTTPGVQGYTF.

Comment on this clonotype: Germline is not matched at one junction end, which may reflect a read error. The chain is built from TRBV10-2 and TRBJ2-1; a possible D gene is TRBD2 (5 bases). CDR3 size: 13 residues. Per germline, CDR1 WSHSY and CDR2 SAAADI. The CDR3 loop is CASGLARRNEQFF. CDR3 bases: TGTGCCAGCGGATTAGCGAGACGCAATGAGCAGTTCTTC.

The table lists this clonotype with many counts. The rearrangement uses TRBV6-1 and TRBJ2-7, with 9 positions matching TRBD1. V was clipped by 2 bases and J by 6 bases; unmatched bases: 8. The germline V gene encodes CDR1 MNHNS and CDR2 SASEGT. This CDR3 is 15 amino acids long. In DNA, the CDR3 is TGTGCCAGCAGTGAACTACCGGGACAGGGATCCGAGCAGTACTTC. It yields the protein CASSELPGQGSEQYF.

On this clonotype: One end of the junction does not line up with germline, which may come from a read error. The V and J genes are TRBV5-1 and TRBJ2-7; D remains unclear. CDR1 and CDR2 from the germline V gene are SGHRS and YFSETQ. The CDR3 loop spans 17 amino acids. The CDR3 nucleotides are TGCGCCAGCAGTTTGGCCGCCTTAACTTCCCCTCCCGACGAGCAGTATTTC. Its translation: CASSLAALTSPPDEQYF.

The CDR3 loop is CATSDNRGSDPYGYTF. In DNA form, the CDR3 reads TGTGCCACCAGTGACAACAGGGGAAGCGACCCCTATGGCTACACCTTC. The chain uses TRBV24-1 and TRBJ1-2; 7 nucleotides align to TRBD1. Germline CDR1 KGHDR, CDR2 SFDVKD. Trimming removed 4 bases from V and 4 bases from J; junction bases left unmatched: 11. CDR3 size: 16 residues.

As regards this clonotype: Given a much more abundant clone one base away, this may be a read error. The rearrangement uses TRBV14 and TRBJ1-1, with D maybe TRBD1 (5 bases). CDR3 size: 15 residues. V lost 4 bases and J lost 0, with 12 bases in between. Germline values: CDR1 SGHDN, CDR2 FVKESK. The CDR3 DNA sequence: TGTGCCAGCAGCCTACTGGGGACGATGAACACTGAAGCTTTCTTT. Translation gives CASSLLGTMNTEAFF. Looking up the rest from reference TRBV14 and TRBJ1-1 gives the full variable domain: EAGVTQFPSHSVIEKGQTVTLRCDPISGHDNLYWYRRVMGKEIKFLLHFVKESKQDESGMPNNRFLAERTGGTYSTLKVQPAELEDSGVYFCASSLLGTMNTEAFFGQGTRLTVV.

This clonotype was picked up one time. This chain joins TRBV4-1 and TRBJ1-1; the D is unclear. The V gene lost 4 bases and the J gene lost 5 bases, with 14 bases spanning the gap. Germline V lookup: CDR1 MGHRA, CDR2 YSYEKL. The CDR3 loop spans 14 amino acids. CDR3 coding DNA: TGCGCCAGCAGCCCCAATGAGGCCCCAACTGAAGCTTTCTTT. Amino acid sequence: CASSPNEAPTEAFF.

Note on this clonotype: The junction shows a germline mismatch at one end, possibly a read error. This chain's CDR3 is CASTSGAVAGVGGELSF. The DNA for the CDR3 is TGTGCCAGCACCTCTGGGGCGGTAGCGGGAGTCGGCGGGGAGCTTTCTTTT. The J gene is TRBJ2-2, the V gene TRBV12-3 or TRBV12-4, with 9 nucleotides matching TRBD2. This CDR3 has 17 amino acids.

Worth noting for this clonotype: Since the CDR3 does not end with the conserved phenylalanine or tryptophan, this likely comes from a read error. The V gene is TRBV6-1, the J gene TRBJ2-7, with D hard to call. Germline CDR1 and CDR2: MNHNS and SASEGT. This CDR3 contains 14 residues. V lost 1 base and J lost 1, with 8 bases in between. The CDR3 region is CASSEVGGSYEQYL. The DNA for the CDR3 is TGTGCCAGCAGTGAAGTGGGTGGGTCCTACGAGCAGTACCTC.

Comments on this clonotype: Just one base apart from a much larger clone, this may be a read error. The V gene is TRBV10-3, the J gene TRBJ1-2; D is possibly TRBD1 (6 bases). V gave up 0 bases and J gave up 9 bases, with 14 bases separating them. CDR3 size: 14 residues. Germline V gene lookup returns CDR1 ENHRY and CDR2 SYGVKD. The chain's CDR3 is CAISESITGTRYTF. As DNA, the CDR3 is TGTGCCATCAGTGAGTCGATAACAGGGACTCGCTACACCTTC.